The 3 T cell receptor beta chains in this list originate from one sample, sequenced in a study of cytomegalovirus exposure and HLA in healthy donors. PCR involved 60 Vbeta and 13 Jbeta primers. The data were produced by immunoSEQ multiplex PCR, yet TCRdb's version contains in-frame clones alone and is incomplete. The repertoire holds about 210,000 clones, with approximately 83% as singletons. Sequenced: PBMCs. Every receptor here comes from a woman in her 50s in good health and CMV-seropositive.

This sequence joins TRBV6-5 and TRBJ2-7; a weak D match, TRBD2 (5 bases). V lost 4 bases, J lost 6 bases, and 16 bases lay in between. This CDR3 contains 14 residues. The germline CDR1 and CDR2 sequences are MNHEY and SVGAGI. CDR3 sequence reads: CASSFAARTLEQYF. In DNA, the CDR3 is TGTGCCAGCAGTTTCGCGGCCAGGACTCTCGAGCAGTACTTC.

The J gene is TRBJ1-1, the V gene TRBV7-2; 7 bases map to TRBD1. This CDR3 contains 12 residues. The J segment lost 11 bases and the V segment lost 2 bases, leaving 5 bases of the junction unmatched. The germline V gene encodes CDR1 SGHTA and CDR2 FQGNSA. CDR3 nucleotide sequence: TGTGCCAGCAGCTTATTGAGACAGGGTGCTTTCTTT. It encodes CASSLLRQGAFF.

This clone appeared a single time. This sequence joins TRBV7-9 and TRBJ1-4; 8 bases are a match to TRBD1. In germline, CDR1 is SEHNR, CDR2 FQNEAQ (reference sequence). J gave up 0 bases and V 4 bases, and 13 bases lay outside the gene matches. The CDR3 extends over 19 amino acids. The CDR3 bases are TGTGCCAGCAGCTCATCAAGGACAGGGAGGCGGGCAACTAATGAAAAACTGTTTTTT. Its translation is CASSSSRTGRRATNEKLFF.